The T cell receptor beta chain described here comes from a study of T-cell reconstitution after alpha-beta-depleted transplantation in children. Study results and caveats: The study traced high day-60 TCRbeta diversity in some patients to surviving recipient T cells and thymic progenitors. At the one-year point after transplant, T-cell counts and TCRbeta diversity were found to come mostly from T cells that had been newly produced.

The trim removed 2 bases at V and 5 bases at J, leaving 26 bases unmatched. This CDR3 is built from 23 residues. During its preparation, the TCRbeta library received unique molecular identifiers. TCRdb independently ran MiXCR on the PCR reads; one entry per CDR3 protein. The sample yields 40,000 to 55,000 distinct CDR3 sequences, approximately 9.2% seen once. In its sample, this clonotype was seen a few times. Its antigen is unknown. The genes are TRBV12-3 or TRBV12-4 and TRBJ2-1; 11 bases are shared with TRBD2. This TCR was recovered from a male patient aged 2 to 10 who had a stem cell transplant for chronic granulomatous disease, so the T cells may come from the graft donor. The source material was PBMCs, mostly from graft donor cells, sampled 60 days after TCRalphabeta/CD19-depleted stem cell transplant. CDR3 in DNA: TGTGCCAGCAGTTTAAAAACCCGCGTAACGGCTAGCGGGAGGATGAAGGGGGACAATGAGCAGTTCTTC. This sequence encodes CASSLKTRVTASGRMKGDNEQFF.